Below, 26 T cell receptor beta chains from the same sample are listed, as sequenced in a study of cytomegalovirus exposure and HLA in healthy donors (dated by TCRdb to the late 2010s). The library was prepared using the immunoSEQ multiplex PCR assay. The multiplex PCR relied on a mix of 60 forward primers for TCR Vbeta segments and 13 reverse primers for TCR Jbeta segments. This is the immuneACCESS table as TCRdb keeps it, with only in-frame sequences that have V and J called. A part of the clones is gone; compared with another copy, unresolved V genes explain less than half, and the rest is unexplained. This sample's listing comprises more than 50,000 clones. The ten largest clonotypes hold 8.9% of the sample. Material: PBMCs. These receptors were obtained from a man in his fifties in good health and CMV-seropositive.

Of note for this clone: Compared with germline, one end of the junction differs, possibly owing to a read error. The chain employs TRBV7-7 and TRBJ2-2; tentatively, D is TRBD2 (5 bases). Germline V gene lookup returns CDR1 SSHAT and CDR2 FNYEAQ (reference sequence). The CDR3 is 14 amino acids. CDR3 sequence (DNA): TGTGCTAGCAGCTTATACGAGGGCACCGGGGAGCTGTTTTTT. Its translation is CASSLYEGTGELFF.

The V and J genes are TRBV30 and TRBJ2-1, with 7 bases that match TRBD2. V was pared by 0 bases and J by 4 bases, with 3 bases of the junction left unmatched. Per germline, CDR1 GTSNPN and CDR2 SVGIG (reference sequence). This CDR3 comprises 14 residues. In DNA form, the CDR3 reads TGTGCCTGGAGTGTAGGAGCGGGATACAATGAGCAGTTCTTC. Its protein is CAWSVGAGYNEQFF. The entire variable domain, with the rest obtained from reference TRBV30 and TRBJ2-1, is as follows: SQTIHQWPATLVQPVGSPLSLECTVEGTSNPNLYWYRQAAGRGLQLLFYSVGIGQISSEVPQNLSASRPQDRQFILSSKKLLLSDSGFYLCAWSVGAGYNEQFFGPGTRLTVL.

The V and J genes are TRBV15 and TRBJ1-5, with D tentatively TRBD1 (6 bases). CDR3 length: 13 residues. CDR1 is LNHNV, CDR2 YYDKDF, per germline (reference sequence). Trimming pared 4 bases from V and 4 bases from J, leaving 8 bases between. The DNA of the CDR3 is TGTGCCACCAGCAAGGGGGAGAATCAGCCCCAGCATTTT. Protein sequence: CATSKGENQPQHF.

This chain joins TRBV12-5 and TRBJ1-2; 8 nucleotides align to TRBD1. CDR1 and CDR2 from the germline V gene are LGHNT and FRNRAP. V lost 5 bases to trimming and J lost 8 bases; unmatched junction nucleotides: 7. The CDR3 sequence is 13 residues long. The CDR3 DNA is TGTGCTAGTGGTCTGCTGGGGACAGGCGGCTACACCTTC. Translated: CASGLLGTGGYTF.

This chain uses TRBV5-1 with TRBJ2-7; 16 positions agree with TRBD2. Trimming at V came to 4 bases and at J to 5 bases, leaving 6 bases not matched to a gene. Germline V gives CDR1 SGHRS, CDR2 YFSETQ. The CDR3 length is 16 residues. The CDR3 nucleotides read TGCGCCAGCAGCATGGGACTAGCGGGGGGGACCCACGAGCAGTACTTC. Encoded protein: CASSMGLAGGTHEQYF.

As DNA, the CDR3 is TGTGCCAGCTCGGAGACAGTGTACTATGGCTACACCTTC. Encoded protein: CASSETVYYGYTF. The rearrangement links TRBV18 to TRBJ1-2; TRBD1 might be the D (5 bases). Germline assignment: CDR1 KGHSH and CDR2 LQKENI. This CDR3 has 13 residues. Trimming cost V 6 bases and J 3 bases, with 11 bases left between them.

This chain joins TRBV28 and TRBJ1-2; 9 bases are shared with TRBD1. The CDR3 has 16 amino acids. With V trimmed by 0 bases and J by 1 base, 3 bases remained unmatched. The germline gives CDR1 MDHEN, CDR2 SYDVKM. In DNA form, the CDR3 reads TGTGCCAGCAGTTTATGGGACAGGGGACTTAACTATGGCTACACCTTC. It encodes CASSLWDRGLNYGYTF.

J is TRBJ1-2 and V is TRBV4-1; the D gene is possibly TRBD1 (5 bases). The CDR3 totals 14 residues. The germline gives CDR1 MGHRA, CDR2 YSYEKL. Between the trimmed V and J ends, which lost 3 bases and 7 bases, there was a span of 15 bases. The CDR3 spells CASSQQPGISGYTF. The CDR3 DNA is TGCGCCAGCAGCCAGCAACCAGGGATATCTGGCTACACCTTC.

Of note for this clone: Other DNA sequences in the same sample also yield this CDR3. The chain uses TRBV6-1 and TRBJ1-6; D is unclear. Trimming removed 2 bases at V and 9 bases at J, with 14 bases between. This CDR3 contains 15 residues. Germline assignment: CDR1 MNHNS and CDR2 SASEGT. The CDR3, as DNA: TGTGCCAGCAGTGAACCTAGTTCCTTGGGTTCACCCCTCCACTTT. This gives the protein CASSEPSSLGSPLHF.

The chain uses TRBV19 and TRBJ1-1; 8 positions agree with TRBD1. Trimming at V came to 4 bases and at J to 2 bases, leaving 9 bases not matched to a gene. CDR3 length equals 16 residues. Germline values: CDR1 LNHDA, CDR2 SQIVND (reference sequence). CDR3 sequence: CASSTRTGRGNTEAFF. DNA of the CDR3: TGTGCCAGTAGTACTCGGACAGGGCGAGGTAACACTGAAGCTTTCTTT. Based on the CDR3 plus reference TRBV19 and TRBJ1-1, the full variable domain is DGGITQSPKYLFRKEGQNVTLSCEQNLNHDAMYWYRQDPGQGLRLIYYSQIVNDFQKGDIAEGYSVSREKKESFPLTVTSAQKNPTAFYLCASSTRTGRGNTEAFFGQGTRLTVV.

This chain's CDR3 is CASSSGTGGLNEQFF. In DNA, the CDR3 is TGTGCCAGCAGCTCCGGGACAGGGGGCCTAAATGAGCAGTTCTTC. The chain has TRBV11-2 and TRBJ2-1; TRBD1 matches at 12 bases. The CDR3 sequence is 15 residues long. V lost 4 bases and J lost 7; bases outside the gene matches: 5. Germline values: CDR1 SGHAT, CDR2 FQNNGV.

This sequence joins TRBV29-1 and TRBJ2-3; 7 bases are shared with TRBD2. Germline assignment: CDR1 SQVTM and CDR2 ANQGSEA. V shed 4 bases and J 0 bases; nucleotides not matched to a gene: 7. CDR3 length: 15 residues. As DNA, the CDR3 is TGCAGCGTTGGGGAAAGCGGGACTAGCACAGATACGCAGTATTTT. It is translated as CSVGESGTSTDTQYF.

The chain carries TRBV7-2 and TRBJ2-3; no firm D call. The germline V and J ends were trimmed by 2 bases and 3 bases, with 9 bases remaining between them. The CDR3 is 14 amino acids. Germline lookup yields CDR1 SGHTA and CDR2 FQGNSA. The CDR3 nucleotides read TGTGCCAGCAGCTTAAGGTCGACTACAGATACGCAGTATTTT. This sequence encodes CASSLRSTTDTQYF.

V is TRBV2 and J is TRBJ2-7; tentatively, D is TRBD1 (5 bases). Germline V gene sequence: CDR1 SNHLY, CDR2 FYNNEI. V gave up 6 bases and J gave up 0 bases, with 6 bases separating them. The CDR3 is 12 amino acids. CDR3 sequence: CASRDNSYEQYF. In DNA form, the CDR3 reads TGTGCCAGCAGGGACAACTCCTACGAGCAGTACTTC.

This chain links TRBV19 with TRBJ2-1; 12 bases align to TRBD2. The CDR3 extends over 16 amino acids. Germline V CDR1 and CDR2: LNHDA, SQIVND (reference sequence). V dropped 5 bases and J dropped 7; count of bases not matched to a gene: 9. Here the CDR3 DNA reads TGTGCCAGTAGTGCCGTCGCTAGCGGGGGGGGTAATGAGCAGTTCTTC. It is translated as CASSAVASGGGNEQFF.

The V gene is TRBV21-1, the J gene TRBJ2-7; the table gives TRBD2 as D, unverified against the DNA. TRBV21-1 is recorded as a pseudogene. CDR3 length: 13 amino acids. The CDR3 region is CASSKGTLGEWDF. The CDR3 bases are TGTGCCAGCAGCAAAGGAACCCTAGGTGAGTGGGACTTC.

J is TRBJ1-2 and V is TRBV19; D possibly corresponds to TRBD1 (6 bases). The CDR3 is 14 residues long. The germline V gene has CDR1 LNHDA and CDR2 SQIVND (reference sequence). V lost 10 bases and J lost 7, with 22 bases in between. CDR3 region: CATRPDSFSGGYTF. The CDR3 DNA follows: TGTGCCACCCGCCCGGACAGCTTTAGTGGTGGCTACACCTTC.

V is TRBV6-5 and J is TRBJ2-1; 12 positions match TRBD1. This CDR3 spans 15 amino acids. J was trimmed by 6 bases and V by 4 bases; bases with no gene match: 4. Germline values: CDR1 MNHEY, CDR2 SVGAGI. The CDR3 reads CASSWGQGATNEQFF. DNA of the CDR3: TGTGCCAGCAGTTGGGGACAGGGGGCGACCAATGAGCAGTTCTTC.

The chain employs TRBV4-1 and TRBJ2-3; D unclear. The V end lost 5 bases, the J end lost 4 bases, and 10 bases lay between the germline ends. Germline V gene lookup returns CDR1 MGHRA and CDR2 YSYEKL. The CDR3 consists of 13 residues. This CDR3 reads CASSEFFSDTQYF. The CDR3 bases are TGCGCCAGCAGCGAGTTCTTTTCAGATACGCAGTATTTT.

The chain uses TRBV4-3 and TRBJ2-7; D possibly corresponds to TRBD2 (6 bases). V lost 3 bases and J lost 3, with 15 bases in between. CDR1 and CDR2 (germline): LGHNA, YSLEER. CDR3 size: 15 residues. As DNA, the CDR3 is TGCGCCAGCAGCCAGGGAGGACTGGGAGTCTACGAGCAGTACTTC. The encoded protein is CASSQGGLGVYEQYF.

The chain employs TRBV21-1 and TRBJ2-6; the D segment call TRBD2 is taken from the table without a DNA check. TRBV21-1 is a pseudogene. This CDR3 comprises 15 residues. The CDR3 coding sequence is TGTGCCAGCAGCAATCGGGGGGCTGGGGCCAACGTCCTGACTTTC. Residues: CASSNRGAGANVLTF.

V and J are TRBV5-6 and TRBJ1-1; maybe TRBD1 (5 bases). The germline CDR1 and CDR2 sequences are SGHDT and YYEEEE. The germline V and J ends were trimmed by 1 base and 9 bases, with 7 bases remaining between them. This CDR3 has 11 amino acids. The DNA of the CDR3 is TGTGCCAGCAGCTTGACAGGCCAAGCTTTCTTT. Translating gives CASSLTGQAFF.

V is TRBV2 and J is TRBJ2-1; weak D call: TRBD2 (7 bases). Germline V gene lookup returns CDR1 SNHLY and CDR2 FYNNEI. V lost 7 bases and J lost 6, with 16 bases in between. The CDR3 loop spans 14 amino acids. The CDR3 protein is CASKNREGGNEQFF. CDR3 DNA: TGTGCCAGCAAAAACAGGGAGGGGGGCAATGAGCAGTTCTTC.

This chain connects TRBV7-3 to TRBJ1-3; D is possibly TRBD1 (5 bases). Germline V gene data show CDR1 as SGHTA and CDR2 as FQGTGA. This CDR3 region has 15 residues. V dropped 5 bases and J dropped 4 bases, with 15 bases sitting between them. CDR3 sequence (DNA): TGTGCCAGCAGCCTGGGGCAGGGTTCCGGAAACACCATATATTTT. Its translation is CASSLGQGSGNTIYF.

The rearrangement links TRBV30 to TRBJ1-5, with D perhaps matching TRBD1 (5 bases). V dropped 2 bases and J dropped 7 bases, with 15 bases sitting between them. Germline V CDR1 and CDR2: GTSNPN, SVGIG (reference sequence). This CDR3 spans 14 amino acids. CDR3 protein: CAWSREGSRQPQHF. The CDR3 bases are TGTGCCTGGAGTCGGGAGGGGAGCAGGCAGCCCCAGCATTTT.

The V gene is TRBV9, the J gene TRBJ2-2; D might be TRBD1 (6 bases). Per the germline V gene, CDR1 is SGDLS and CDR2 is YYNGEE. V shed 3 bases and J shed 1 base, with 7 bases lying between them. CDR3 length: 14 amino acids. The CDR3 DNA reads TGTGCCAGCAGCGGGGACAAGAACACCGGGGAGCTGTTTTTT. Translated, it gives CASSGDKNTGELFF.